This T cell receptor (beta chain) was observed in a study of regulatory T cells in long-lasting Graves disease. The overall study: Persistent Graves' disease denoted over 5 years of antithyroid drugs plus positive TSH receptor antibodies. Study-wide points: Persistent cases of Graves' showed reduced TCR diversity relative to newly diagnosed patients. Gene preferences differed: TRBV28, TRBJ1-2, TRBJ2-5 in persistent cases.

Time point defined: persistent/refractory GD, antithyroid drugs over 5 years with positive TRAb. Scientists built the TCR library using RNA that was extracted from PBMCs. American Thyroid Association guidelines served as the basis for diagnosing Graves' disease. This CDR3 has 11 residues. V was cut by 4 bases and J by 7 bases, with 8 bases left in between. CDR1 and CDR2 from the germline V gene are MDHEN and SYDVKM. With iRepertoire HTBI primers and Arm-PCR of CDR3 regions, TCR beta libraries were built. MiXCR was run by TCRdb on the multiplex PCR reads, yielding one entry per CDR3 protein. The profile shows some 370,000 distinct CDR3 sequences, 20% to 25% of them singletons. This clonotype came up many times. The antigen is undetermined.

The chain has TRBV28 and TRBJ2-7; no firm D call. The sequences come from peripheral blood mononuclear cells (PBMCs), collected when the disease was refractory, from a patient treated with antithyroid drugs. This TCR derives from a female donor with Graves disease. In nucleotides, the CDR3 is TGTGCCAGCAGTTCGTTCCGGGAGCAGTACTTC. Translation gives CASSSFREQYF.